A single sample is the source of the 9 T cell receptor beta chains below, sequenced in a study of T cells in Graves' hyperthyroidism and ophthalmopathy. Amplified regions were TCR beta CDR3 sequences from RNA transcripts. A set of HTBI primers served as the primers for a first-round RT-PCR of the TCR CDR3. Using its own MiXCR run on the multiplex PCR reads, TCRdb lists one record per CDR3 protein. Here the sample spans 500,000 or so distinct CDR3 sequences, about a sixth being singletons. Sequences were obtained from blood. These receptors were obtained from a woman under 30 with Graves' ophthalmopathy.

This clonotype has a handful of counts. The gene calls are TRBV6-1 and TRBJ2-1; 11 bases are a match to TRBD2. In germline, CDR1 is MNHNS, CDR2 SASEGT. The CDR3 totals 15 residues. V shed 7 bases, J shed 2 bases, and the junction held 4 bases outside the gene matches. The CDR3 nucleotides are TGTGCCAGCACCCGGACTAGCGGGCCCTACAATGAGCAGTTCTTC. It codes for CASTRTSGPYNEQFF.

This clonotype was seen many times. The chain has TRBV27 and TRBJ2-7; possibly TRBD1 or TRBD2 for D (5 bases each). V was pared by 3 bases and J by 2 bases, with 11 bases between. Germline V gives CDR1 MNHEY, CDR2 SMNVEV (reference sequence). This CDR3 region has 14 residues. CDR3 loop: CASSFDSGPYEQYF. CDR3 DNA sequence: TGTGCCAGCAGTTTCGACAGCGGACCCTACGAGCAGTACTTC.

This clonotype has ten or more counts. The chain couples TRBV3-1 to TRBJ1-2; no clear D. The CDR3 consists of 14 residues. Deletions cut 3 bases from V and 5 bases from J, with 13 bases between. Germline V lookup: CDR1 LGHDT, CDR2 YNNKEL (reference sequence). CDR3 DNA sequence: TGTGCCAGCAGCCATTATGCGGTCGGTTATGGCTACACCTTC. Protein product: CASSHYAVGYGYTF.

This clonotype was seen only once. V gene TRBV20-1 combines with J gene TRBJ2-1; D not certain. Trimming stripped 1 base from V and 3 bases from J, with 7 bases between. The CDR3 is made up of 13 amino acids. CDR1 and CDR2 from the germline V gene are DFQATT and SNEGSKA (reference sequence). CDR3 DNA sequence: TGCAGTGCTAGAGTGCCCGGCTACAATGAGCAGTTCTTC. Its translation: CSARVPGYNEQFF.

In its sample, this clonotype was seen a few times. The rearrangement uses TRBV6-1 and TRBJ1-4; D uncertain. CDR3 length equals 16 residues. CDR1 and CDR2 (germline): MNHNS, SASEGT. V was cut by 5 bases and J by 7 bases, with 20 bases left in between. CDR3 nucleotides: TGTGCCAGCAGTCGAGCCGGGCCCCGAGGGAGTGAAAAACTGTTTTTT. The encoded protein is CASSRAGPRGSEKLFF.

This clonotype came up many times. The gene calls are TRBV28 and TRBJ1-1; D is perhaps TRBD1 (6 bases). Germline V CDR1 and CDR2: MDHEN, SYDVKM. The CDR3 consists of 14 residues. Trimming stripped 8 bases from V and 2 bases from J, with 15 bases between. The CDR3 coding sequence is TGTGCCAGCGGACACAGGGCCCTAAACACTGAAGCTTTCTTT. Its protein product is CASGHRALNTEAFF.

This clonotype occurred a few times. The V and J genes are TRBV6-1 and TRBJ1-5; possibly TRBD1 for D (5 bases). Deletions cut 1 base from V and 7 bases from J, with 8 bases between. Germline lookup yields CDR1 MNHNS and CDR2 SASEGT. CDR3 length: 13 amino acids. CDR3 region: CASSEVTVQPQHF. CDR3 DNA: TGTGCCAGCAGTGAAGTGACAGTCCAGCCCCAGCATTTT.

The table lists this clonotype with a few counts. The chain uses TRBV18 and TRBJ2-3; D may match TRBD1 or TRBD2 (5 bases each). The CDR3 covers 16 residues. V was pared by 5 bases and J by 0 bases, with 15 bases between. The germline CDR1 and CDR2 sequences are KGHSH and LQKENI. The CDR3 loop reads CASSSGPPASTDTQYF. DNA for the CDR3: TGTGCCAGCTCATCGGGACCCCCCGCTAGCACAGATACGCAGTATTTT.

There are many counts of this clonotype. This chain joins TRBV6-1 and TRBJ1-3; D is unclear. V gave up 1 base and J gave up 4 bases, with 11 bases separating them. The CDR3 totals 15 residues. The germline V gene has CDR1 MNHNS and CDR2 SASEGT. The CDR3, as DNA: TGTGCCAGCAGTGAAGGAACCTCCGGGGGAAACACCATATATTTT. Translating it yields CASSEGTSGGNTIYF.